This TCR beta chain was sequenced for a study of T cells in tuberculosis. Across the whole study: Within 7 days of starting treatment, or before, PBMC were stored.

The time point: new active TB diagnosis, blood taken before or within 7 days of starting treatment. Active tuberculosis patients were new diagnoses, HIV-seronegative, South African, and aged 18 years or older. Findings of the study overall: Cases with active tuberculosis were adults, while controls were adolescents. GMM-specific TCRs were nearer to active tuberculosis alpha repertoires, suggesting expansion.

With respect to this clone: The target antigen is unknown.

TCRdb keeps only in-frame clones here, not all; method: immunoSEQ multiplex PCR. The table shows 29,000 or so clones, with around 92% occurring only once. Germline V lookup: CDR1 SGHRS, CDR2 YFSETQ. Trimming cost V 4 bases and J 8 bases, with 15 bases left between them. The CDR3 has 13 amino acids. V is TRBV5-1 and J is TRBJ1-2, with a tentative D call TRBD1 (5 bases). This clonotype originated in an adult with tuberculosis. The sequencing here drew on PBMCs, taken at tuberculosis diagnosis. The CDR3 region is CASSRNLDTGYTF. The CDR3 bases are TGCGCCAGCAGCCGAAACCTGGACACGGGCTACACCTTC.